The 3 T cell receptor beta chains listed next were all sequenced from one sample in a study of blood T cell repertoires in COVID-19. Repertoires were generated with immunoSEQ multiplex PCR, while TCRdb's copy carries only in-frame clones and drops some. The sample includes roughly 98,000 clones, approximately 78% of them seen just once. The sample was peripheral blood. All receptors come from a human donor in a cohort sampled during active COVID-19.

The V and J genes are TRBV4-2 and TRBJ2-1; D is undetermined. CDR3 length: 15 amino acids. V dropped 5 bases and J dropped 0 bases, with 11 bases sitting between them. Germline V CDR1 and CDR2: LGHNA, YNFKEQ. CDR3 sequence: CASSSHESSYNEQFF. Here the CDR3 DNA reads TGTGCCAGCAGCTCCCACGAGAGCTCCTACAATGAGCAGTTCTTC.

The chain carries TRBV5-5 and TRBJ2-7; TRBD2 might be the D (5 bases). The germline V and J ends were trimmed by 0 bases and 1 base, with 11 bases remaining between them. CDR3 length: 15 residues. The germline gives CDR1 SGHKS, CDR2 YYEKEE (reference sequence). CDR3 sequence (DNA): TGTGCCAGCAGCTTGGGGTGGTCGGGGTCCTACGAGCAGTACTTC. Translated, it gives CASSLGWSGSYEQYF.

The V gene is TRBV6-5, the J gene TRBJ2-3; 11 bases fit TRBD2. The junction had 6 bases not matched to a gene; V was cut back by 6 bases and J by 4 bases. Germline CDR1 and CDR2: MNHEY and SVGAGI. This CDR3 has 15 residues. As DNA, the CDR3 is TGTGCCAGCAGGATCACTAGCGGGGGAGCAGATACGCAGTATTTT. It translates to CASRITSGGADTQYF.